This T cell receptor beta chain was documented in a study of T cell changes during pregnancy in multiple sclerosis (dated by TCRdb to the late 2010s). General notes on the study: The study looked at changes in the T cell repertoire across pregnancy in women with multiple sclerosis.

A word on this clone: Its antigen specificity is not known. A junction end diverges from the germline sequence, so it may reflect a read error.

Receptor libraries were prepared by the immunoSEQ multiplex PCR assay. The table comes from immuneACCESS by way of TCRdb, which keeps in-frame sequences with V and J called. Part of the clones is missing from these tables; in studies checked, under half for an unresolved V gene and the rest for unknown reasons. Within this sample are fewer than 60,000 clones, with roughly 90% of them counted one time only. The ten largest clones take up 0.39% of the sample. Inclusive of the bounding cysteine and phenylalanine, the CDR3 is 16 residues long. CDR3 DNA is the only sequence kept; it has 48 bases, read in frame from the first base. Per the germline V gene (reference sequence), LNHNV is the CDR1 and YYDKDF is the CDR2.

This specimen consisted of CD4+ T cells from peripheral blood mononuclear cells, obtained after pregnancy. The TCR comes from a female donor with multiple sclerosis, enrolled in a pregnancy study. The rearranged chain carries TRBV15 and TRBJ2-1; 13 bases in the junction line up with TRBD2. The nucleotides are TGTGCCACCAGCGGAGAACTAGCGGGAGGGGGCAATGAGCAGTTCTTC. This gives the protein CATSGELAGGGNEQFF. Where the CDR3 stops, the reference TRBV15 and TRBJ2-1 genes take over; the full variable domain is DAMVIQNPRYQVTQFGKPVTLSCSQTLNHNVMYWYQQKSSQAPKLLFHYYDKDFNNEADTPDNFQSRRPNTSFCFLDIRSPGLGDTAMYLCATSGELAGGGNEQFFGPGTRLTVL.